This T cell receptor (beta chain) appears in the sequencing data of a study of regulatory T cells in long-lasting Graves disease. Specified time point: persistent/refractory GD, antithyroid drugs over 5 years with positive TRAb. Scientists built the TCR library using RNA that was extracted from PBMCs. In building TCR beta libraries, iRepertoire HTBI primers were used together with Arm-PCR of CDR3 regions. TCRdb re-derived calls from the multiplex PCR reads in MiXCR, one entry per CDR3 protein. This sample yields roughly 500,000 distinct CDR3 sequences, of which around 20% are seen a single time; approximately 7.8% belongs to the top ten. The V end was cut by 4 bases, the J end by 4 bases, with 16 bases between. Germline V lookup: CDR1 MDHEN, CDR2 SYDVKM. This CDR3 has 16 residues. This clonotype has just a few counts. Its cognate antigen is unknown. Points from the study as a whole: Patients whose Graves' disease persisted exhibited lower TCR diversity than those newly diagnosed. Public clonotype sharing was higher in persistent than newly diagnosed patients. Favored usage of TRBV28, TRBJ1-2 and TRBJ2-5 was recorded in persistent disease.

The sequence came from a female donor with Graves disease. The chain links TRBV28 to TRBJ2-2, with D possibly called TRBD1 or TRBD2 (5 bases each). The sequencing used peripheral blood mononuclear cells (PBMCs), collected when the disease was refractory, from a patient treated with antithyroid drugs. The CDR3 spells CASSSLWGSGTGELFF. The CDR3 nucleotides read TGTGCCAGCAGTTCGCTTTGGGGGAGCGGCACCGGGGAGCTGTTTTTT.